These 32 T cell receptor beta chains came from one sample sequenced in a study of T cell responses to AZD1222 COVID-19 vaccine. Profiled with immunoSEQ multiplex PCR; TCRdb holds only in-frame clones, not every one. The sample includes approximately 200,000 clones, 80% to 95% of them seen just once. The sequencing here drew on peripheral blood, taken 28 days after the second AZD1222 dose. These receptors were taken from an adult who received the AZD1222 COVID-19 vaccine.

The genes are TRBV3-1 (or the pseudogene TRBV3-2) and TRBJ1-2, with D hard to call. V was shortened by 2 bases and J by 4 bases, with 11 bases between the two germline ends. Germline values: CDR1 LGHDT, CDR2 YNNKEL (reference sequence). The CDR3 sequence is 14 residues long. The CDR3, as DNA: TGTGCCAGCAGCCAAAACTCGGGAAGCTATGGCTACACCTTC. Translation: CASSQNSGSYGYTF.

The V gene is TRBV9, the J gene TRBJ1-1; 7 nucleotides match TRBD1. V lost 4 bases to trimming and J lost 4 bases; unmatched junction nucleotides: 10. CDR3 length: 15 amino acids. Germline V CDR1 and CDR2: SGDLS, YYNGEE. CDR3 bases: TGTGCCAGCAGCTCATCGGGACAGAGGGGCACTGAAGCTTTCTTT. Its protein product is CASSSSGQRGTEAFF.

The rearrangement joins TRBV30 to TRBJ2-2, with a possible D match to TRBD2 (6 bases). There are 13 residues in the CDR3. Trimming stripped 2 bases from V and 10 bases from J, with 14 bases between. CDR1 is GTSNPN and CDR2 is SVGIG in the germline V gene (reference sequence). CDR3 amino acids: CAWSTRGTPELFF. As DNA, the CDR3 is TGTGCCTGGAGTACACGCGGGACCCCGGAGCTGTTTTTT.

In this sample, this clone turned up many times. The J gene is TRBJ1-3, the V gene TRBV5-4, with D possibly TRBD1 on 6 matching bases. V was clipped by 0 bases and J by 4 bases, with 14 bases between them. Germline assignment: CDR1 SGHNT and CDR2 YYREEE (reference sequence). The CDR3 covers 16 residues. Written as DNA, the CDR3 is TGTGCCAGCAGCTTGGCCCGGGGGGCGGGCGGAAACACCATATATTTT. This gives the protein CASSLARGAGGNTIYF.

This chain uses TRBV5-1 with TRBJ1-2; D might be TRBD1 (5 bases). Germline CDR1 is SGHRS and CDR2 is YFSETQ. The CDR3 is made up of 20 amino acids. V lost 0 bases and J 4 bases, leaving 28 bases between the germline ends. The CDR3, as DNA: TGCGCCAGCAGCTTGGGCCGTCTAGACGTGCGGGGCCCGGGCGGCTATGGCTACACCTTC. Amino acid sequence: CASSLGRLDVRGPGGYGYTF.

As DNA, the CDR3 is TGTGCCAGCAGCGGACTAGCGGGATACGAGCAGTACTTC. Protein sequence: CASSGLAGYEQYF. This chain uses TRBV6-2 or TRBV6-3 with TRBJ2-7; the match to TRBD2 covers 12 bases. Germline assignment: CDR1 MNHEY and CDR2 SVGEGT. After removal of 6 bases from V and 4 bases from J, the junction contained 1 base not matched to a gene. The length of the CDR3 is 13 residues.

V gene TRBV19 combines with J gene TRBJ1-3; the D is unclear. Germline V gene data show CDR1 as LNHDA and CDR2 as SQIVND (reference sequence). Trimming left V 8 bases short and J 4 bases short, with 15 bases between. This CDR3 spans 14 amino acids. The DNA of the CDR3 is TGTGCCAGTGGGCAGGAATATCGGGGAAACACCATATATTTT. Protein: CASGQEYRGNTIYF.

The rearrangement links TRBV29-1 to TRBJ2-1; no firm D call. V dropped 4 bases and J dropped 4 bases, with 8 bases sitting between them. Germline CDR1 reads SQVTM; CDR2 reads ANQGSEA. The CDR3 is 12 amino acids. This chain's CDR3 is CSVAVGYNEQFF. The CDR3 DNA sequence: TGCAGCGTTGCGGTCGGGTACAATGAGCAGTTCTTC.

CDR3 loop: CASRVGNSYEQYF. CDR3 DNA sequence: TGTGCCAGCAGGGTCGGAAACAGCTACGAGCAGTACTTC. This chain uses TRBV6-5 with TRBJ2-7; D unresolved. Germline assignment: CDR1 MNHEY and CDR2 SVGAGI. V lost 6 bases and J 3 bases, leaving 12 bases between the germline ends. This CDR3 contains 13 residues.

This chain joins TRBV7-2 and TRBJ2-1; D gene unclear. The length of the CDR3 is 12 residues. Germline V gene sequence: CDR1 SGHTA, CDR2 FQGNSA. The V end was cut by 3 bases, the J end by 7 bases, with 7 bases between. Written as DNA, the CDR3 is TGTGCCAGCAGCTTGAGAATAAATGAGCAGTTCTTC. Its translation: CASSLRINEQFF.

The chain uses TRBV11-1 and TRBJ2-3; 7 nucleotides align to TRBD2. The J segment lost 1 base and the V segment lost 3 bases, leaving 4 bases of the junction unmatched. The CDR3 runs 15 residues. Per germline, CDR1 SGHAT and CDR2 FQDESV (reference sequence). The CDR3 DNA reads as TGTGCCAGCAGCTTCCGGGAGGCGGGCACAGATACGCAGTATTTT. Translating it yields CASSFREAGTDTQYF.

The chain combines TRBV5-1 with TRBJ2-1; 9 positions agree with TRBD2. J lost 7 bases, V lost 2 bases, and 13 bases had no gene match. Germline values: CDR1 SGHRS, CDR2 YFSETQ. The CDR3 contains 17 residues. CDR3 DNA sequence: TGCGCCAGCAGCTTCGGGCTGGCGGGAGGGCCAACGAATGAGCAGTTCTTC. Translating gives CASSFGLAGGPTNEQFF. The full variable domain, with the rest looked up from reference TRBV5-1 and TRBJ2-1, is KAGVTQTPRYLIKTRGQQVTLSCSPISGHRSVSWYQQTPGQGLQFLFEYFSETQRNKGNFPGRFSGRQFSNSRSEMNVSTLELGDSALYLCASSFGLAGGPTNEQFFGPGTRLTVL.

The rearrangement uses TRBV5-8 and TRBJ2-2; D is undetermined. V was clipped by 2 bases and J by 6 bases, with 11 bases between them. CDR1 and CDR2 (germline): SGHTS, YDEGEE. The CDR3 extends over 14 amino acids. Here the CDR3 reads CASSLGRKAGELFF. The CDR3 DNA sequence: TGTGCCAGCAGCTTAGGGCGAAAGGCCGGGGAGCTGTTTTTT.

V usage is TRBV7-8 and J usage is TRBJ1-4, with D hard to call. Germline values: CDR1 SGHVS, CDR2 FQNEAQ. Trimming took off 5 bases at V and 10 bases at J, with 17 bases between the two ends. The CDR3 runs to 14 residues. CDR3 DNA sequence: TGTGCCAGCAGCCCCCGAGGAGGGATTGGAAAACTGTTTTTT. It codes for CASSPRGGIGKLFF.

V is TRBV6-2 or TRBV6-3 and J is TRBJ1-4; the D is unclear. This CDR3 contains 15 residues. Germline V lookup: CDR1 MNHEY, CDR2 SVGEGT. The germline V and J ends were trimmed by 0 bases and 3 bases, with 8 bases remaining between them. The CDR3 DNA follows: TGTGCCAGCAGTTACTCGGATAGGGCTAATGAAAAACTGTTTTTT. Translated: CASSYSDRANEKLFF.

This sequence joins TRBV28 and TRBJ2-1; 7 bases are a match to TRBD2. Germline CDR1 reads MDHEN; CDR2 reads SYDVKM. The CDR3 contains 15 residues. With V trimmed by 2 bases and J by 8 bases, 9 bases remained unmatched. CDR3 loop: CASSLRLAGGYEQFF. The CDR3 coding sequence is TGTGCCAGCAGTTTACGACTAGCAGGAGGGTATGAGCAGTTCTTC.

This chain uses TRBV30 with TRBJ1-2; 7 bases map to TRBD1. The CDR3 has 12 residues. V lost 6 bases, J lost 4 bases, and 5 bases stayed unmatched. The germline CDR1 and CDR2 sequences are GTSNPN and SVGIG (reference sequence). The CDR3 coding sequence is TGTGCCTGCAACAGGGGATTCTATGGCTACACCTTC. Translation: CACNRGFYGYTF.

V gene TRBV28 combines with J gene TRBJ1-3, with D uncertain. The CDR3 runs 13 residues. From germline, CDR1 is MDHEN and CDR2 SYDVKM. V was clipped by 2 bases and J by 4 bases, with 6 bases between them. CDR3 sequence reads: CASSLRTGNTIYF. CDR3 coding DNA: TGTGCCAGCAGTTTACGAACCGGAAACACCATATATTTT.

The rearrangement uses TRBV29-1 and TRBJ2-7; TRBD1 is a possible D gene (7 bases). Per the germline V gene, CDR1 is SQVTM and CDR2 is ANQGSEA. The CDR3 is 15 residues long. The V and J ends lost 5 bases and 3 bases respectively, with 20 bases between them. This CDR3 reads CSVRDSLSGDYEQYF. CDR3 DNA: TGCAGCGTTCGGGACAGCCTTAGCGGAGACTACGAGCAGTACTTC.

The chain joins TRBV6-2 or TRBV6-3 to TRBJ1-5; a possible D gene is TRBD1 (5 bases). The CDR3 length is 14 residues. Germline V gene lookup returns CDR1 MNHEY and CDR2 SVGEGT. Trimming took 6 bases from V and 3 from J, leaving 12 bases between them. Here the CDR3 DNA reads TGTGCCAGCAGCCCCGGGACCTACAATCAGCCCCAGCATTTT. This sequence encodes CASSPGTYNQPQHF.

CDR3: CASSPVPSGKKYF. CDR3 bases: TGTGCCAGCAGCCCCGTCCCTAGCGGCAAGAAGTACTTC. The chain combines TRBV7-2 with TRBJ2-7, with TRBD2 matching over 7 bases. After removal of 5 bases from V and 11 bases from J, the junction contained 12 bases not matched to a gene. The CDR3 runs to 13 residues. Germline values: CDR1 SGHTA, CDR2 FQGNSA.

The chain couples TRBV5-5 to TRBJ2-2; the D gene is possibly TRBD2 (6 bases). The CDR3 runs to 15 residues. CDR1 SGHKS and CDR2 YYEKEE come from the germline V gene (reference sequence). Trimming took 6 bases from V and 2 from J, leaving 14 bases between them. The CDR3, as DNA: TGTGCCAGCACCGCCCGGAGGGAAAACACCGGGGAGCTGTTTTTT. Translation: CASTARRENTGELFF.

On this clone itself: In the same sample, other DNA sequences code for this CDR3. This chain joins TRBV18 and TRBJ2-5, with 7 positions matching TRBD2. The germline V gene has CDR1 KGHSH and CDR2 LQKENI. The CDR3 sequence is 13 residues long. The J segment lost 2 bases and the V segment lost 3 bases, leaving 0 bases of the junction unmatched. DNA for the CDR3: TGTGCCAGCTCACCGGGAGGGCAAGAGACCCAGTACTTC. Translated: CASSPGGQETQYF. Full variable domain (missing parts from reference TRBV18 and TRBJ2-5): NAGVMQNPRHLVRRRGQEARLRCSPMKGHSHVYWYRQLPEEGLKFMVYLQKENIIDESGMPKERFSAEFPKEGPSILRIQQVVRGDSAAYFCASSPGGQETQYFGPGTRLLVL.

The V call is TRBV6-1, the J call TRBJ2-7, with D possibly TRBD2 on 6 matching bases. The germline V and J ends were trimmed by 3 bases and 2 bases, with 11 bases remaining between them. The CDR3 has 14 amino acids. Germline loops: CDR1 MNHNS, CDR2 SASEGT. CDR3 DNA sequence: TGTGCCAGCAGTGATTTCGCGGGGCCCTACGAGCAGTACTTC. Residues: CASSDFAGPYEQYF.

Only one count was recorded for this clone. The V call is TRBV10-3, the J call TRBJ1-1; D is possibly TRBD1 (6 bases). Germline V CDR1 and CDR2: ENHRY, SYGVKD. The CDR3 totals 13 residues. V was trimmed by 6 bases and J by 1 base, leaving 9 bases between them. The CDR3 coding sequence is TGTGCCATCAGATTGGACAGGAACACTGAAGCTTTCTTT. Residues: CAIRLDRNTEAFF.

The rearrangement joins TRBV19 to TRBJ2-1; 9 bases are shared with TRBD2. The junction had 7 bases not matched to a gene; V was cut back by 5 bases and J by 2 bases. The CDR3 covers 16 residues. Per germline, CDR1 LNHDA and CDR2 SQIVND (reference sequence). The CDR3 loop is CASSQLAGEAYNEQFF. In DNA form, the CDR3 reads TGTGCCAGTAGTCAATTAGCGGGAGAGGCCTACAATGAGCAGTTCTTC.

The V call is TRBV4-3, the J call TRBJ2-2; the D is unclear. The CDR3 contains 13 residues. Between the trimmed V and J ends, which lost 2 bases and 5 bases, there was a span of 6 bases. Germline V gene lookup returns CDR1 LGHNA and CDR2 YSLEER. CDR3 nucleotide sequence: TGCGCCAGCAGCCAATATTTAACCGGGGAGCTGTTTTTT. Its protein product is CASSQYLTGELFF.

The chain carries TRBV15 and TRBJ2-1, with a tentative D call TRBD2 (6 bases). V was cut by 4 bases and J by 5 bases, with 9 bases left in between. The CDR3 runs 13 residues. The germline V gene encodes CDR1 LNHNV and CDR2 YYDKDF (reference sequence). In DNA, the CDR3 is TGTGCCACCAGCACGGAGGGAAACAATGAGCAGTTCTTC. Its protein product is CATSTEGNNEQFF.

The chain joins TRBV4-3 to TRBJ1-1; unclear D gene. The CDR3 totals 15 residues. V gave up 0 bases and J gave up 1 base, with 9 bases separating them. Germline V gene data show CDR1 as LGHNA and CDR2 as YSLEER. CDR3 nucleotide sequence: TGCGCCAGCAGCCAAGATCTGGGCACGAACACTGAAGCTTTCTTT. The encoded protein is CASSQDLGTNTEAFF.

This clone appeared a few times. The genes are TRBV12-3 or TRBV12-4 and TRBJ1-1; a weak D match, TRBD1 (5 bases). The CDR3 is 11 residues long. V lost 2 bases to trimming and J lost 8 bases, with 6 bases between them. The CDR3 protein is CASSLWGEAFF. CDR3 coding DNA: TGTGCCAGCAGTTTATGGGGGGAAGCTTTCTTT.

The J gene is TRBJ2-1, the V gene TRBV10-3, with D possibly matching TRBD2 (5 bases). CDR1 and CDR2 from the germline V gene are ENHRY and SYGVKD. The CDR3 spans 15 residues. Trimming took 7 bases from V and 4 from J, leaving 17 bases between them. DNA for the CDR3: TGTGCCATCACCGAGGAGCTAGCAGGATACAATGAGCAGTTCTTC. Its protein product is CAITEELAGYNEQFF.

This clone was seen only a few times. The V gene is TRBV6-5, the J gene TRBJ1-2; D not certain. Deletions cut 8 bases from V and 7 bases from J, with 17 bases between. This CDR3 is built from 13 residues. Germline CDR1 is MNHEY and CDR2 is SVGAGI. Here the CDR3 reads CASGSLLQPGYTF. Written as DNA, the CDR3 is TGTGCCAGCGGAAGCCTCCTCCAGCCTGGCTACACCTTC.